This T cell receptor (beta chain) was captured by sequencing in a study of shared clonotypes between healthy human individuals. Whole-study context: Each donor's CD8 memory used one plate, CD8 naive two, each CD4 subset three.

CDR3 length: 11 residues. V shed 6 bases and J shed 8 bases, with 10 bases lying between them. Germline V gives CDR1 MDHEN, CDR2 SYDVKM. With respect to this clone: Its antigen is unknown.

Study-wide results and caveats: It was the non-shared clonotypes that had lower generation probabilities than clonotypes shared by all four donors.

As originally analysed: ImmunoSEQ only sent back junction sequences with no quality scores, so filtering was done differently. Assay: immunoSEQ multiplex PCR; the TCRdb copy retains only in-frame clones and omits some. That table supplies the V and J calls and clone size; D and trimming were determined from the DNA. This table holds 2 million to 3 million clones, around 94% found once. The V call is TRBV28, the J call TRBJ1-2; D remains ambiguous. This receptor was identified in a man aged 18 to 30 in good health. The sequenced sample was naive CD4+ T cells sorted from blood. Noted subset: CD45RA+ positively selected. CDR3 nucleotide sequence: TGTGCCAGCAGACTAGATAGAGGCTACACCTTC. Translating it yields CASRLDRGYTF.